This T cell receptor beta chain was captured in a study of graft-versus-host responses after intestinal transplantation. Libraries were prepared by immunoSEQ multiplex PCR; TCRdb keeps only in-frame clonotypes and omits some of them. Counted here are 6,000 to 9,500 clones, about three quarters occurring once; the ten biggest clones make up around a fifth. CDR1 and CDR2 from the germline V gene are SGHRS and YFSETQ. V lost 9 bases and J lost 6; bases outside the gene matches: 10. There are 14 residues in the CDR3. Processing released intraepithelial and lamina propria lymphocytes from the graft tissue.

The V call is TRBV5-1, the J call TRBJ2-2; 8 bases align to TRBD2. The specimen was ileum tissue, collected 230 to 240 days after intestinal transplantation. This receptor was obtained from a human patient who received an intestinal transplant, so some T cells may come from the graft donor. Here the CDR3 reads CATQTGGPAGELFF. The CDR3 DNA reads TGCGCCACCCAGACGGGGGGGCCGGCCGGGGAGCTGTTTTTT.